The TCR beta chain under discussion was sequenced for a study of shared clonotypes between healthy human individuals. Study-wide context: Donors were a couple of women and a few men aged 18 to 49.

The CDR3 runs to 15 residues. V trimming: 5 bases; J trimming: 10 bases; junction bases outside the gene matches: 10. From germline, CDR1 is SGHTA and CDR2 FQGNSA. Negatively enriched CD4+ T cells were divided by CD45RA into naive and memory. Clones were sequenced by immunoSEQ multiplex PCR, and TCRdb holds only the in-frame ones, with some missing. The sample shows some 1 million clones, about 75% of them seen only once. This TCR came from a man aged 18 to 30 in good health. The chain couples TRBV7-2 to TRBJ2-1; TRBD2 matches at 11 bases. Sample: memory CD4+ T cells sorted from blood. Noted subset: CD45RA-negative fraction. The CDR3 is CASSDSGRGREEQFF. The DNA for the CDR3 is TGTGCCAGCAGCGATAGCGGGAGGGGTCGGGAGGAGCAGTTCTTC.